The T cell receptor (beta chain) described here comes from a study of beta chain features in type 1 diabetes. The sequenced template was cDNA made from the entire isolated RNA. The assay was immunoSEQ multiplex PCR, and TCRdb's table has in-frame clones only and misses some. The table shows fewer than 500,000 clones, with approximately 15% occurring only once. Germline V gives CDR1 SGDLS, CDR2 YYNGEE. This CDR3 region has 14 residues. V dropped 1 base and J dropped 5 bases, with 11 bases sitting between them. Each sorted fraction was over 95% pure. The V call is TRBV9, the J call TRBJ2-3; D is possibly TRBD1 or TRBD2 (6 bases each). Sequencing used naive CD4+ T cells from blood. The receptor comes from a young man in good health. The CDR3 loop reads CASSVSGGGDTQYF. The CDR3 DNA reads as TGTGCCAGCAGCGTATCTGGAGGGGGAGATACGCAGTATTTT.